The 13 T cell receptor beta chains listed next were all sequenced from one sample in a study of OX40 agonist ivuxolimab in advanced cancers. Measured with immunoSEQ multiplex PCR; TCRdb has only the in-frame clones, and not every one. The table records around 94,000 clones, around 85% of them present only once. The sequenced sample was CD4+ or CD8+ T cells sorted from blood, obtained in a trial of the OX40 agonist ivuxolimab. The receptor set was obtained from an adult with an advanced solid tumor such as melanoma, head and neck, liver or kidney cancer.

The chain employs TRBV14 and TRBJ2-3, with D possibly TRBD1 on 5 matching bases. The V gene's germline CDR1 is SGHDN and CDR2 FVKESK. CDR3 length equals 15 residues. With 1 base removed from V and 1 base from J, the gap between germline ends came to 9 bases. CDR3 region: CASSQGRARTDTQYF. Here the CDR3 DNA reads TGTGCCAGCAGCCAAGGCAGGGCCCGCACAGATACGCAGTATTTT.

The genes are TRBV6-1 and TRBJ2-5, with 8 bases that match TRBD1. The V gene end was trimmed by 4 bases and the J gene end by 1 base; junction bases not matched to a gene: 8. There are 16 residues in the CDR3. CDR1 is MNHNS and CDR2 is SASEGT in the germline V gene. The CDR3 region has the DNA TGTGCCAGCAGTGGAACGACAGGGGCCATCCAAGAGACCCAGTACTTC. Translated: CASSGTTGAIQETQYF.

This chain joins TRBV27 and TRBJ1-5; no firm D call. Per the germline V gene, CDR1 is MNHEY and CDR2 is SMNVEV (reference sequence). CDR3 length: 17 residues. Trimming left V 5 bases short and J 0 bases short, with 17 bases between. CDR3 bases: TGTGCCAGCAGTCCTTACATCCGACACTCTAGCAATCAGCCCCAGCATTTT. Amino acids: CASSPYIRHSSNQPQHF.

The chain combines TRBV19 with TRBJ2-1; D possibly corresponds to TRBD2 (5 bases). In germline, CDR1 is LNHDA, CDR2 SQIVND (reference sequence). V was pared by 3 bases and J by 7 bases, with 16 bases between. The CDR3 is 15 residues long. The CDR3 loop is CASSIGERMVNEQFF. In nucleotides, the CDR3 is TGTGCCAGTAGTATTGGGGAGAGGATGGTTAATGAGCAGTTCTTC.

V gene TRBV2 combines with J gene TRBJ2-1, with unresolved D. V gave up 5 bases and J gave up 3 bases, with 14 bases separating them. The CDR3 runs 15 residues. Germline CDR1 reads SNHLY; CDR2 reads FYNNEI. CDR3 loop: CASSSFGSGYNEQFF. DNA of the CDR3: TGTGCCAGCAGTTCCTTCGGTTCTGGCTACAATGAGCAGTTCTTC.

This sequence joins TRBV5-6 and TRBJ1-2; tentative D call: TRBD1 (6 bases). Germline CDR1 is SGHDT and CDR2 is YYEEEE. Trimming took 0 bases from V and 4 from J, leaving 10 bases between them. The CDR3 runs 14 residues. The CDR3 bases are TGTGCCAGCAGCTTGGCAGGGGAAAGCTATGGCTACACCTTC. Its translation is CASSLAGESYGYTF.

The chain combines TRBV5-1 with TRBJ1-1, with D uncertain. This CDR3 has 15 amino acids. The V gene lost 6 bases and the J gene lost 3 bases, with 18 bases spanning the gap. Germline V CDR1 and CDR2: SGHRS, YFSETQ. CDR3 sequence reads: CASTNGPGRDTEAFF. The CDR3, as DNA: TGCGCCAGCACCAATGGGCCGGGGAGGGACACTGAAGCTTTCTTT.

The chain's CDR3 is CASTPGNIYGEQFF. The CDR3 region has the DNA TGCGCCAGCACCCCGGGGAACATATACGGTGAGCAGTTCTTC. This chain links TRBV5-1 with TRBJ2-1, with D possibly TRBD2 on 5 matching bases. Germline V CDR1 and CDR2: SGHRS, YFSETQ. CDR3 length: 14 residues. The ends were cut back, 6 bases at V and 9 bases at J, with 19 bases in the middle.

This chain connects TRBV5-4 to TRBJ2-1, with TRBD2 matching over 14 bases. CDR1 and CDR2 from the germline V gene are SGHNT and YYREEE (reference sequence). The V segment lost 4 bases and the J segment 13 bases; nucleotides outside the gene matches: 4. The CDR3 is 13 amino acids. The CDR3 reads CASSTGTSGSQFF. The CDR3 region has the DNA TGTGCCAGCAGCACGGGGACTAGCGGGAGCCAGTTCTTC.

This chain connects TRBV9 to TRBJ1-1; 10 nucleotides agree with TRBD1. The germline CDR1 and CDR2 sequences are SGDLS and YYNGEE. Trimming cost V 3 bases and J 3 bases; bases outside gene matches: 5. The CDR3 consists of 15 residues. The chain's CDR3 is CASSDGQGGYTEAFF. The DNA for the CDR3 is TGTGCCAGCAGCGACGGACAGGGGGGGTACACTGAAGCTTTCTTT.

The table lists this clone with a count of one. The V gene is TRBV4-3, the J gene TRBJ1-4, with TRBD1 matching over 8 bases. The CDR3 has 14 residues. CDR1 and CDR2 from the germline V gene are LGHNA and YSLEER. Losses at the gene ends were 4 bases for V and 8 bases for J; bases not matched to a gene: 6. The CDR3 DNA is TGCGCCAGCAGCCTCGACAGGGGAGGGGAAAAACTGTTTTTT. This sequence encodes CASSLDRGGEKLFF.

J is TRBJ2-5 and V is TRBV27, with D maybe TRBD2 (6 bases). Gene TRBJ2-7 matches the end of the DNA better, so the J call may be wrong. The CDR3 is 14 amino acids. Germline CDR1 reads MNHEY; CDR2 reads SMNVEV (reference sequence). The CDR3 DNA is TGTGCCAGCAGGGATCCGGGAGCCTTCTCCGAGCAGTACTTC. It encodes CASRDPGAFSEQYF.

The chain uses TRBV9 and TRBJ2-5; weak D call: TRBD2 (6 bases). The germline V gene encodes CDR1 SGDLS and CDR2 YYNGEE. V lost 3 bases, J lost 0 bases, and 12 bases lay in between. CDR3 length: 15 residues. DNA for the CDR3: TGTGCCAGCAGCGGGAGGGGCGGGTACCAAGAGACCCAGTACTTC. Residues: CASSGRGGYQETQYF.